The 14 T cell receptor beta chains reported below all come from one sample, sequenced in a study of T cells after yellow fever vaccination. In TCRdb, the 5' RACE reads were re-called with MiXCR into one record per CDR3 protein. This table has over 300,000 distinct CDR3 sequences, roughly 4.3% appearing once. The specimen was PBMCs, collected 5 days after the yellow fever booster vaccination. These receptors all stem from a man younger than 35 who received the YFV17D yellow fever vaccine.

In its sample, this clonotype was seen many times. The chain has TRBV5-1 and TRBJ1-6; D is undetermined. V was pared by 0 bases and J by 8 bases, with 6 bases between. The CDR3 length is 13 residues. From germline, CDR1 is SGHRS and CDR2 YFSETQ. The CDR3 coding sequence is TGCGCCAGCAGCTTGGCCGGCTATTCACCCCTCCACTTT. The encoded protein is CASSLAGYSPLHF.

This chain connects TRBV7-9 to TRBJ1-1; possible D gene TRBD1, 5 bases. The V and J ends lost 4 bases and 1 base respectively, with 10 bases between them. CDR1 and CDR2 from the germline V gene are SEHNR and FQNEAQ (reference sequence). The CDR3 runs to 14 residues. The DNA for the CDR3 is TGTGCCAGCAGCTCGCCCGGGACGAACACTGAAGCTTTCTTT. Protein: CASSSPGTNTEAFF.

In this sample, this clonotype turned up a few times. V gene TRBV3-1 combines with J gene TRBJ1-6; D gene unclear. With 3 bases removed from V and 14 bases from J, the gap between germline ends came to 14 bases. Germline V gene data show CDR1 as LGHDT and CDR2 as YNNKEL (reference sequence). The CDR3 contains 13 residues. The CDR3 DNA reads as TGTGCCAGCAGCCAGAATGAAGGTTTGACCCTCCACTTT. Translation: CASSQNEGLTLHF.

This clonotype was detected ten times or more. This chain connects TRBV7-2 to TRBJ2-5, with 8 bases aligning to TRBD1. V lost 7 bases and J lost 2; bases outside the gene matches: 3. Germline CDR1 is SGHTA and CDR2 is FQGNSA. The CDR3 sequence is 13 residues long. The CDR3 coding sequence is TGTGCCAGCAACAGGGACAGGCAAGAGACCCAGTACTTC. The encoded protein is CASNRDRQETQYF.

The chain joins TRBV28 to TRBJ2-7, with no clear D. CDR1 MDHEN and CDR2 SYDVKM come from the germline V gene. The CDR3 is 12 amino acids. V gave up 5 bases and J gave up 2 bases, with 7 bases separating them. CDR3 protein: CASSHETYEQYV. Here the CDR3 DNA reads TGTGCCAGCAGTCATGAAACCTACGAGCAGTACGTC.

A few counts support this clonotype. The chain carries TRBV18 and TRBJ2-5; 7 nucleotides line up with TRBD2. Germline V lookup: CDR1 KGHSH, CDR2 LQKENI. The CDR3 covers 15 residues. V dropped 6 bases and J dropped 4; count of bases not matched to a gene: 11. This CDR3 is CASSNRGVRGETQYF. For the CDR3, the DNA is TGTGCCAGCTCTAACCGGGGGGTACGAGGAGAGACCCAGTACTTC.

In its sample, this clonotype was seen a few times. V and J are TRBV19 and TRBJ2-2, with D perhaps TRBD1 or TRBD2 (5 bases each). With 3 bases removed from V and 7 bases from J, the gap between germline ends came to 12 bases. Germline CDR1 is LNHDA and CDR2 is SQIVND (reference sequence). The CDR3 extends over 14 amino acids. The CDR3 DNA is TGTGCCAGTAGTATGTTTGGGACCGGCGGGGAGCTGTTTTTT. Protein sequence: CASSMFGTGGELFF.

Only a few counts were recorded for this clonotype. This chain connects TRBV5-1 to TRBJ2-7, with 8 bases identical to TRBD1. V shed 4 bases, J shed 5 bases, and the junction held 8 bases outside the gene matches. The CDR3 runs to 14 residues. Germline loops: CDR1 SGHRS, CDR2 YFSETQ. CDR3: CASSLSTGVNEQYV. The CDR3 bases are TGCGCCAGCAGCCTATCGACAGGGGTCAACGAGCAGTACGTC.

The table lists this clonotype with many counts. CDR3 DNA sequence: TGTGCCAGCACTACCGGGGACAGATACTCTGGGGCCAACGTCCTGACTTTC. Protein product: CASTTGDRYSGANVLTF. V gene TRBV6-2 or TRBV6-3 combines with J gene TRBJ2-6, with 7 bases aligning to TRBD1. The germline V gene has CDR1 MNHEY and CDR2 SVGEGT. With 7 bases clipped from V and 0 bases from J, the junction kept 9 bases outside the gene matches. The CDR3 is 17 amino acids.

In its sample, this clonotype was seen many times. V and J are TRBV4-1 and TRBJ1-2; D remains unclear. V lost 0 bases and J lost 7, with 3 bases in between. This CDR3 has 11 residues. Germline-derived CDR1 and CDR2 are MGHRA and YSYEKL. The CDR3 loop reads CASSQDGGYTF. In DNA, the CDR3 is TGCGCCAGCAGCCAAGACGGTGGCTACACCTTC.

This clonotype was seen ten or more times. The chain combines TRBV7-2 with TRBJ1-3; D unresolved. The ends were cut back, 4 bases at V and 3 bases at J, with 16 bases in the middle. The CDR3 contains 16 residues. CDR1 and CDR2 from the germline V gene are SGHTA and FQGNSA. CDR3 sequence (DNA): TGTGCCAGCAGCTCCCAGAGGGCCCATTTTGGAAACACCATATATTTT. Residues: CASSSQRAHFGNTIYF.

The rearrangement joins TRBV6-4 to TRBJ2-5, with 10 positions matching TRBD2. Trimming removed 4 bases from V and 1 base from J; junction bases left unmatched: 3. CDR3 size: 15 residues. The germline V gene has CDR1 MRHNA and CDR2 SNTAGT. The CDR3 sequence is CASSVSGGAQETQYF. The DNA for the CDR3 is TGTGCCAGCAGTGTAAGCGGGGGGGCCCAAGAGACCCAGTACTTC.

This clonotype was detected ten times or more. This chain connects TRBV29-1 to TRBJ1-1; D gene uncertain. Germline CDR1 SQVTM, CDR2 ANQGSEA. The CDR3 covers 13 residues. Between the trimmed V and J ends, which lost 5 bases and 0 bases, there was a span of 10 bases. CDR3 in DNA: TGCAGCGTTAGTCAGGTTTTGAACACTGAAGCTTTCTTT. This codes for CSVSQVLNTEAFF.

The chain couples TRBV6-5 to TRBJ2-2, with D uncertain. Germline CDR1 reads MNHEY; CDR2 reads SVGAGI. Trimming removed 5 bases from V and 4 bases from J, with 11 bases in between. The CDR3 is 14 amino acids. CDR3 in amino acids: CASSLSQGTGELFF. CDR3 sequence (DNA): TGTGCCAGCAGTCTAAGTCAAGGCACCGGGGAGCTGTTTTTT.